Listed here is a single T cell receptor (beta chain). What it recognizes is unknown. The PCR was carried out with 60 Vbeta primers and 13 Jbeta primers. Generated by immunoSEQ multiplex PCR, the TCRdb table keeps only in-frame clones and is missing some. The sample yields about 150,000 clones, roughly 80% seen once. The record originates from a study of cytomegalovirus exposure and HLA in healthy donors. Study outcomes and limitations: It was likely that a cluster of highly shared sequence variants was a sequencing artifact. Presence/absence comparisons presumed near-even sequencing depth among donors.

The CDR3 loop spans 18 amino acids. Per the germline V gene, CDR1 is SGHVS and CDR2 is FQNEAQ. The V gene lost 5 bases and the J gene lost 1 base, with 20 bases spanning the gap. The source of this sequence is a middle-aged man in good health and CMV-seropositive. The sequenced material came from PBMCs. This chain links TRBV7-8 with TRBJ2-2; D is possibly TRBD2 (6 bases). The CDR3 reads CASSAWGIAGLNTGELFF. DNA for the CDR3: TGTGCCAGCAGCGCTTGGGGGATCGCGGGACTGAACACCGGGGAGCTGTTTTTT.